This entry describes one T cell receptor (beta chain). The antigen is unknown. An end of the junction does not agree with germline; a read error may underlie this. This PCR relied on a set of 60 Vbeta primers and 13 Jbeta primers. Measured with immunoSEQ multiplex PCR; TCRdb has only the in-frame clones, and not every one. The sample consists of approximately 150,000 clones, around 84% of them appearing once. This specimen belongs to a study of cytomegalovirus exposure and HLA in healthy donors. As for the study in general: Around 79 million unique TCRs, all from HLA-typed donors, were included in an early release of the data.

Findings of the study overall: Presence/absence analyses assumed roughly uniform sequencing depth across donors. In a later analysis, V- and J-gene trimming of beta chains associated with a DCLRE1C missense variant, replicated independently.

The donors comprised healthy bone marrow donors. The CDR3 contains 15 residues. Germline V gene data show CDR1 as SSHAT and CDR2 as FNYEAQ (reference sequence). The sequence was obtained from a man aged 30 to 39 in good health and CMV-seropositive. The sequencing sample was made of PBMCs. The chain employs TRBV7-7 and TRBJ2-3, with 11 positions matching TRBD1. The DNA for the CDR3 is TGTGCTAGCAGCCTCGGACAGGGGGCGTTGGATACGCAGTATTTT. Encoded protein: CASSLGQGALDTQYF.